This TCR beta chain was profiled in a study of OX40 agonist ivuxolimab in advanced cancers. The protocol was immunoSEQ multiplex PCR, while the TCRdb copy is restricted to in-frame clones and leaves out a portion. The data show some 75,000 clones, with around 84% seen just once and 2% to 3% held by the top ten. The germline gives CDR1 KGHSH, CDR2 LQKENI. This CDR3 has 15 residues. Trimming left V 0 bases short and J 2 bases short, with 5 bases between. The V call is TRBV18, the J call TRBJ2-6; D remains ambiguous. The origin of this receptor is an adult with an advanced solid tumor such as melanoma, head and neck, liver or kidney cancer. The sequences come from CD4+ or CD8+ T cells sorted from blood, collected in a trial of the OX40 agonist ivuxolimab. CDR3 sequence: CASSPPGTGANVLTF. In DNA, the CDR3 is TGTGCCAGCTCACCACCGGGGACTGGGGCCAACGTCCTGACTTTC.